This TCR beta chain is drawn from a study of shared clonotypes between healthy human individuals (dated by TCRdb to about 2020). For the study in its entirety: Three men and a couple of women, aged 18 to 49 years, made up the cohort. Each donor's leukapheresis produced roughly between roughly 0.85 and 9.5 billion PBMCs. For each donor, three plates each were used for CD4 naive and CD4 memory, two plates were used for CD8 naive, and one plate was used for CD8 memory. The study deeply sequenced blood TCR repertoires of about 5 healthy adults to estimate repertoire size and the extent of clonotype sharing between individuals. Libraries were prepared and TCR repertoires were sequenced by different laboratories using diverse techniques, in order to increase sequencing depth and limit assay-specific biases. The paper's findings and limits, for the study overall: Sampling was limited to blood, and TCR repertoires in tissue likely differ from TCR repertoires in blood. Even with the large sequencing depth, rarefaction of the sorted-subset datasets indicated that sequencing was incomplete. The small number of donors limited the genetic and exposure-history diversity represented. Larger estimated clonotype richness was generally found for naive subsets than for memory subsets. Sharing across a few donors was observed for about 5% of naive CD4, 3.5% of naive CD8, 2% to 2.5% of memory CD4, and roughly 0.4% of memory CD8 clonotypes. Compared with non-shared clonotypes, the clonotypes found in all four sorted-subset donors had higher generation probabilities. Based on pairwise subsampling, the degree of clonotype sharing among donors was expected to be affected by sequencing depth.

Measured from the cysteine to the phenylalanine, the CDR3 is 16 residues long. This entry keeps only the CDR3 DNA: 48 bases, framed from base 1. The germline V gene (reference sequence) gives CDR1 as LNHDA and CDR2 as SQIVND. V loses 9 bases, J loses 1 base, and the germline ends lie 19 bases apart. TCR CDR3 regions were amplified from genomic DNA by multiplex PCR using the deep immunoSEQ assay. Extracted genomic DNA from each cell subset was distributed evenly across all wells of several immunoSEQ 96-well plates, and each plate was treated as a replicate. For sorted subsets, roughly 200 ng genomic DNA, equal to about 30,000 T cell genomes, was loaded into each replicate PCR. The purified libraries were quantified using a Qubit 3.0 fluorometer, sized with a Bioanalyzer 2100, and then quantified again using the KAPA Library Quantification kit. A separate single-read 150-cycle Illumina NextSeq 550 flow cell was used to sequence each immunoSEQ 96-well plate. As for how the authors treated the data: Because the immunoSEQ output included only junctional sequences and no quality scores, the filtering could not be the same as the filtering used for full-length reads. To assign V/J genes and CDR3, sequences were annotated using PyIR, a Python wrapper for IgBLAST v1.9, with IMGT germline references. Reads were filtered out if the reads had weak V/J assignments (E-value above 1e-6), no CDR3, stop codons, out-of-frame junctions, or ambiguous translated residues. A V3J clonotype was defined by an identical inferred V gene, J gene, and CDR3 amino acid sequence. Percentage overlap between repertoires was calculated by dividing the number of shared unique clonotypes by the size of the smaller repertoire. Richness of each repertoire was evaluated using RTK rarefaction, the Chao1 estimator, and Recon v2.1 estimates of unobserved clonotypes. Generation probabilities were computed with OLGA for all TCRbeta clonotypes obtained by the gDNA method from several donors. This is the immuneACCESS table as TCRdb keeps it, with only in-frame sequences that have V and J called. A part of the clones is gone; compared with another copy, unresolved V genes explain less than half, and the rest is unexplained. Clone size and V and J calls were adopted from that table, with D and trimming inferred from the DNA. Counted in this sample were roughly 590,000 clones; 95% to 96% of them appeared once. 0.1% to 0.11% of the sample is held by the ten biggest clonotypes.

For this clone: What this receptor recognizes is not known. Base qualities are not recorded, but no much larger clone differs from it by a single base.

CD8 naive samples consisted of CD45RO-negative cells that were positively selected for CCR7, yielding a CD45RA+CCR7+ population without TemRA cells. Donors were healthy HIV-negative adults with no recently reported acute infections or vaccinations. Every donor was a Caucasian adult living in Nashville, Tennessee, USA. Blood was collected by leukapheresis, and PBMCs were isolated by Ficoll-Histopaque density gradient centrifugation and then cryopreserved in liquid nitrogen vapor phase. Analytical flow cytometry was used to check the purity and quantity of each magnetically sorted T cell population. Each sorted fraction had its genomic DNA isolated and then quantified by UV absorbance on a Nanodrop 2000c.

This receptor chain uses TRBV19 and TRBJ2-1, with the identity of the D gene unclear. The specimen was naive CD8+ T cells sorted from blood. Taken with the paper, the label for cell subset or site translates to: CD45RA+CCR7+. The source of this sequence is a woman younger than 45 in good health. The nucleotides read TGTGCCAGCCGAGACCCCGCCGCACGTTCCTACAATGAGCAGTTCTTC. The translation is CASRDPAARSYNEQFF.